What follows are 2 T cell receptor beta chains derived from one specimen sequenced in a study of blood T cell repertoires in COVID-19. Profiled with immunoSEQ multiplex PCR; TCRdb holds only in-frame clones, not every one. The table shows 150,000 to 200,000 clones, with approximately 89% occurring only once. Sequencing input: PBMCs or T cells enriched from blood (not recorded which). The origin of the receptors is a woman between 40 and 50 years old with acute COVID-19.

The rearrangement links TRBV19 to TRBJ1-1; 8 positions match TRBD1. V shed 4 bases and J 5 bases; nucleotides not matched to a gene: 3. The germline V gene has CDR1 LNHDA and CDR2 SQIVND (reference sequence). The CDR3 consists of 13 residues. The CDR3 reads CASSKTGGTEAFF. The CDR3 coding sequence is TGTGCCAGTAGTAAAACAGGGGGAACTGAAGCTTTCTTT. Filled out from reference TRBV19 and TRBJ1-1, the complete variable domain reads DGGITQSPKYLFRKEGQNVTLSCEQNLNHDAMYWYRQDPGQGLRLIYYSQIVNDFQKGDIAEGYSVSREKKESFPLTVTSAQKNPTAFYLCASSKTGGTEAFFGQGTRLTVV.

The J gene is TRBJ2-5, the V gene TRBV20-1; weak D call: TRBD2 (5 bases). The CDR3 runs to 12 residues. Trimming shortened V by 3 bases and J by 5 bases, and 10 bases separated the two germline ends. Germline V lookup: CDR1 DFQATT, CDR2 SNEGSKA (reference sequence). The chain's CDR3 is CSASGGGETQYF. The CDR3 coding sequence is TGCAGTGCTAGTGGAGGTGGGGAGACCCAGTACTTC.